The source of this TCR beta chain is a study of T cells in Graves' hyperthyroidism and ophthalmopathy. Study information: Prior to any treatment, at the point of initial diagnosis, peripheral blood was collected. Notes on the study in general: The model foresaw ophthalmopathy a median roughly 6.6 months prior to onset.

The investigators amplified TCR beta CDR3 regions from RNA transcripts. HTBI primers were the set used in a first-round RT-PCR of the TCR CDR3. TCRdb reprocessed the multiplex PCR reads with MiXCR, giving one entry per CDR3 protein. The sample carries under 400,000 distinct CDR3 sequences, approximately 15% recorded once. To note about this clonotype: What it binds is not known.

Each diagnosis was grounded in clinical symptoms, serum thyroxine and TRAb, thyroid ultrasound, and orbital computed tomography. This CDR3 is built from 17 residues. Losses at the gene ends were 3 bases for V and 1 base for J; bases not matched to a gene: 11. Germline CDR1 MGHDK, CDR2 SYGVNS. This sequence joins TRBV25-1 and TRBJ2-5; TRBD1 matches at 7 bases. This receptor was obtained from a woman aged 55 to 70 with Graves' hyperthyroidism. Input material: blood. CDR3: CASSDQARTGPQETQYF. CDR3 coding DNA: TGTGCCAGCAGTGACCAAGCTCGGACAGGACCCCAAGAGACCCAGTACTTC.